This TCR beta chain was identified during a study of OX40 agonist ivuxolimab in advanced cancers. At the level of the whole study: Ivuxolimab was a fully human IgG2 agonistic monoclonal antibody targeting the costimulatory receptor OX40 (CD134). Intravenous ivuxolimab was administered to patients every 2 weeks at six dose levels: 0.01, 0.1, 0.3, 1.5, 3 and 10 mg/kg. Of the roughly 54 dose-escalation patients, hepatocellular carcinoma was present in about 20, melanoma in around 15, renal cell carcinoma in 9 and head and neck cancer in 9. In the dose-escalation cohort, approximately 80% of patients were male, and the mean age was approximately 60 years with a range of roughly 20 to 85. Patients were allowed to have had prior anti-PD-1, anti-PD-L1 or anti-CTLA-4 therapy, and approximately 43% of the dose-escalation patients had previously received checkpoint inhibitors. Partial responses were achieved by three dose-escalation patients, of whom one had hepatocellular carcinoma and two had cutaneous melanoma. Peripheral TCRbeta sequencing was intended to test whether TCR sequence diversity was altered and clonal T-cell expansion was caused by ivuxolimab. The paper covers the monotherapy dose-escalation part of the phase I ivuxolimab trial, which included N = 52 patients. Overall study results and their limits: At doses of 0.1 to 3.0 mg/kg, clonal expansion of both CD4+ and CD8+ blood T cells was observed from baseline to week 6. After ivuxolimab, CD8+ T cells had more expanded clones than CD4+ T cells on average. Partial responders in the 0.1-3.0 mg/kg groups had among the lowest normalized peripheral clonal expansion, especially among CD8+ T cells. The antigen specificity of the peripheral T cells that underwent clonal expansion was not determined. Low levels of normalized T-cell clonal expansion were also seen in some patients who did not respond.

CDR1 is given as LNHDA and CDR2 as SQIVND, both from the germline V gene (reference sequence). V is pared back by 3 bases and J by 4 bases, with 9 bases lying between the germline termini. Including the terminal cysteine and phenylalanine, the CDR3 comprises 13 residues. Only the CDR3 DNA stays, 39 bases, in frame from base 1. This clone was counted between two and nine times. The antigen it binds to is not known. Base qualities are not recorded, but no much larger clone differs from it by a single base. To sequence the TCRbeta CDR3 region, genomic DNA was isolated from the sorted cells. The immunoSEQ Assay was used for sequencing of TCRbeta CDR3 regions. Held by TCRdb, this immuneACCESS table contains in-frame sequences only and omits some clones. Under half of the omission traces to an unresolved V gene where checked; the cause of the rest is unknown. Present in this sample are 65,000 to 95,000 clones, about nine tenths of which were seen just once. In total, the top ten clones hold 6.2% of the sample.

The trial excluded patients who had a history of autoimmune disease or who were on systemic immunosuppression. Peripheral blood for TCR sequencing was drawn from every dose cohort at baseline, at cycle 4 day 1 and at cycle 7 day 1. The samples were taken from a phase I, first-in-human, multicenter, open-label dose-escalation trial of ivuxolimab. The trial enrolled adults with locally advanced or metastatic head and neck squamous cell, hepatocellular, melanoma or renal cell carcinoma. CD4+ and CD8+ T cells were sorted separately from peripheral blood before TCR sequencing. Sequences were derived from CD4+ or CD8+ T cells sorted from blood, sampled in a trial of the OX40 agonist ivuxolimab. The receptor chain draws on TRBV19 and TRBJ1-2, and TRBD1 may be the D gene, going by 5 matching bases. This receptor was identified in an adult with an advanced solid tumor such as melanoma, head and neck, liver or kidney cancer. CDR3 protein: CASSIQGPYGYTF. The DNA reads as follows: TGTGCCAGTAGTATTCAGGGACCCTATGGCTACACCTTC.